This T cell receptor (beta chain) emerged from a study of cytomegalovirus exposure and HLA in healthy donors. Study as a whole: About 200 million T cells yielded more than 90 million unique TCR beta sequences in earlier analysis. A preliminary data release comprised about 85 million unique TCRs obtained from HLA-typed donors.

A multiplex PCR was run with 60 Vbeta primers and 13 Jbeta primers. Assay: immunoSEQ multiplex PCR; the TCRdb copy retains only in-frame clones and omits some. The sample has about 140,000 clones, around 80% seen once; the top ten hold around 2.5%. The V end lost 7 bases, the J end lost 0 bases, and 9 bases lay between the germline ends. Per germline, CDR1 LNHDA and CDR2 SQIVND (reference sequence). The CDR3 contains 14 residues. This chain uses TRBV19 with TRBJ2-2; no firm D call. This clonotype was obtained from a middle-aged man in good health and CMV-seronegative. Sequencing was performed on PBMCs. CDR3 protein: CASTRQANTGELFF. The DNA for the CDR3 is TGTGCCAGTACTCGGCAGGCGAACACCGGGGAGCTGTTTTTT. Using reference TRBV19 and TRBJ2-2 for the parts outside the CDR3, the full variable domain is DGGITQSPKYLFRKEGQNVTLSCEQNLNHDAMYWYRQDPGQGLRLIYYSQIVNDFQKGDIAEGYSVSREKKESFPLTVTSAQKNPTAFYLCASTRQANTGELFFGEGSRLTVL.